The 9 T cell receptor beta chains presented below share a single source sample, sequenced in a study of cytomegalovirus exposure and HLA in healthy donors. Primers: 60 Vbeta forward and 13 Jbeta reverse. Sequencing was performed with immunoSEQ multiplex PCR; in TCRdb, only in-frame clones are kept and a portion is missing. This sample carries under 300,000 clones, 81% of them seen once, and the ten largest clones take 7% to 9%. The sequenced sample consisted of PBMCs. The receptors stem from a woman aged 55-70 years in good health and CMV-seropositive.

This CDR3 reads CASTPTGGDEAFF. In DNA, the CDR3 is TGTGCCAGCACCCCGACAGGGGGGGATGAAGCTTTCTTT. V is TRBV6-5 and J is TRBJ1-1; 9 bases agree with TRBD1. V shed 7 bases and J 7 bases; nucleotides not matched to a gene: 7. This CDR3 spans 13 amino acids. The germline gives CDR1 MNHEY, CDR2 SVGAGI.

This chain uses TRBV4-2 with TRBJ2-1, with a tentative D call TRBD2 (6 bases). Germline V CDR1 and CDR2: LGHNA, YNFKEQ. This CDR3 region has 16 residues. V shed 1 base and J shed 7 bases, with 17 bases lying between them. The CDR3 protein is CASSQVETGVKNEQFF. The DNA of the CDR3 is TGTGCCAGCAGCCAAGTTGAGACGGGAGTTAAAAATGAGCAGTTCTTC.

The chain uses TRBV21-1 and TRBJ2-7; the table gives TRBD1 as D, unverified against the DNA. TRBV21-1 constitutes a pseudogene. This CDR3 has 16 amino acids. The CDR3 DNA reads as TGTGCCAGCAGCAAAGGGTACACAGGCTCTCCCTCCGAGCAGTACTTC. Encoded protein: CASSKGYTGSPSEQYF.

The chain is built from TRBV7-2 and TRBJ1-4; no clear D gene. CDR1 is SGHTA, CDR2 FQGNSA, per germline. The V gene lost 5 bases and the J gene lost 5 bases, with 12 bases spanning the gap. The CDR3 totals 14 residues. In nucleotides, the CDR3 is TGTGCCAGCAGCAAAGGAGGGAGCAATGAAAAACTGTTTTTT. Encoded protein: CASSKGGSNEKLFF.

The chain couples TRBV30 to TRBJ1-3; 8 bases agree with TRBD1. The CDR3 has 15 residues. From germline, CDR1 is GTSNPN and CDR2 SVGIG (reference sequence). After removal of 2 bases from V and 0 bases from J, the junction contained 3 bases not matched to a gene. CDR3 in amino acids: CAWSRDRLSGNTIYF. CDR3 coding DNA: TGTGCCTGGAGTCGGGACAGGCTCTCTGGAAACACCATATATTTT.

This clone has just a few counts. The gene calls are TRBV4-2 and TRBJ1-3; D gene unclear. Germline CDR1 is LGHNA and CDR2 is YNFKEQ. The CDR3 has 16 residues. V dropped 0 bases and J dropped 0 bases, with 9 bases sitting between them. CDR3 sequence: CASSQEHNYSGNTIYF. The CDR3 coding sequence is TGTGCCAGCAGCCAAGAGCACAACTACTCTGGAAACACCATATATTTT.

This clone was observed a handful of times. The chain recombines TRBV28 with TRBJ1-1, with TRBD1 as a possible D gene (5 bases). Germline V gene sequence: CDR1 MDHEN, CDR2 SYDVKM. V was pared by 5 bases and J by 4 bases, with 14 bases between. CDR3 length: 14 amino acids. DNA of the CDR3: TGTGCCAGCAGTATTCTTTATCAGGGCACTGAAGCTTTCTTT. Translating gives CASSILYQGTEAFF.

The chain links TRBV2 to TRBJ2-6; no reliable D call. In germline, CDR1 is SNHLY, CDR2 FYNNEI. V lost 2 bases and J 6 bases, leaving 8 bases between the germline ends. This CDR3 spans 14 amino acids. In DNA form, the CDR3 reads TGTGCCAGCAGTGAAAGACATGCGGCCAACGTCCTGACTTTC. Its protein product is CASSERHAANVLTF. Full variable domain (rest looked up from reference TRBV2 and TRBJ2-6): EPEVTQTPSHQVTQMGQEVILRCVPISNHLYFYWYRQILGQKVEFLVSFYNNEISEKSEIFDDQFSVERPDGSNFTLKIRSTKLEDSAMYFCASSERHAANVLTFGAGSRLTVL.

V usage is TRBV19 and J usage is TRBJ1-4; D gene uncertain. Trimming left V 4 bases short and J 10 bases short, with 19 bases between. The length of the CDR3 is 15 residues. Germline V CDR1 and CDR2: LNHDA, SQIVND (reference sequence). As DNA, the CDR3 is TGTGCCAGTAGTAGGCGAGGGTTGATCGTCCCAAAACTGTTTTTT. Its protein is CASSRRGLIVPKLFF.